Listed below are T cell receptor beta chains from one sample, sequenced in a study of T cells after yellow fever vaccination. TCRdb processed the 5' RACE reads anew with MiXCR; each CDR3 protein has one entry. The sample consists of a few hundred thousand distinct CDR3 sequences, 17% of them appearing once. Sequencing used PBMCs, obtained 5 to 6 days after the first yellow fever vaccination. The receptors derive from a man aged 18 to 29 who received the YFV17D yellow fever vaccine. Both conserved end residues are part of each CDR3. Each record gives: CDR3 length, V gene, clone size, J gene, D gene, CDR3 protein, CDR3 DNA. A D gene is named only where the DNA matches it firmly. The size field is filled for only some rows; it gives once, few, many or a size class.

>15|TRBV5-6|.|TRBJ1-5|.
CASSADGGYNQPQHF
TGTGCCAGCAGCGCAGACGGGGGCTACAATCAGCCCCAGCATTTT
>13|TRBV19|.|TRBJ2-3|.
CASSVTPGETQYF
TGTGCCAGTAGTGTGACCCCCGGGGAGACGCAGTATTTT
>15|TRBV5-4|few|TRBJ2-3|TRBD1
CASKPTGGNTDTQYF
TGTGCCAGTAAACCAACAGGGGGCAACACAGATACGCAGTATTTT
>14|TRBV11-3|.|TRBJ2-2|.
CASSALAGAGELFF
TGTGCCAGCAGCGCCCTAGCAGGGGCCGGGGAGCTGTTTTTT
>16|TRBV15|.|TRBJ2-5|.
CATSRLGTGHQETQYF
TGTGCCACCAGCAGGCTGGGGACGGGACACCAAGAGACCCAGTACTTC
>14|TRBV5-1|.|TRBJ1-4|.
CASSRGTTNEKLFF
TGCGCCAGCAGTCGGGGGACTACTAATGAAAAACTGTTTTTT
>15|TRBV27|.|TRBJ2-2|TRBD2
CASSGGASGPGELFF
TGTGCCAGCAGTGGGGGGGCTAGCGGGCCCGGGGAGCTGTTTTTT
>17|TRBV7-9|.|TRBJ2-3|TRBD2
CASSLAAGGRGSWTQYF
TGTGCCAGCAGCTTAGCCGCGGGGGGCCGAGGAAGTTGGACGCAGTATTTT
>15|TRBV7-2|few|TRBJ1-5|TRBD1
CASSLDRAINQPQHF
TGTGCCAGCAGCTTGGACAGGGCTATCAATCAGCCCCAGCATTTT
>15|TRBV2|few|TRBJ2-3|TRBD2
CASSQKRGGPDTQYF
TGTGCCAGCAGTCAAAAGCGGGGGGGCCCAGATACGCAGTATTTT
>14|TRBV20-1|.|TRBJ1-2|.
CSARRDTGRSGYTF
TGCAGTGCTAGAAGGGACACGGGTCGAAGTGGCTACACCTTC
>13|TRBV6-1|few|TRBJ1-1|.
CASRRTQNTEAFF
TGTGCCAGCAGGCGGACACAGAACACTGAAGCTTTCTTT